This TCR beta chain came from a study of cytomegalovirus exposure and HLA in healthy donors. Concerning this clone itself: Its antigen is currently unknown.

Libraries were prepared by immunoSEQ multiplex PCR; TCRdb keeps only in-frame clonotypes and omits some of them. The sample holds 170,000 or so clones, about 80% seen once. Study-wide points: Some TCR beta chains (roughly 160 of them) were listed as cytomegalovirus-associated. According to a subsequent analysis, TCR clusters identified in the first cohort showed a tendency to co-occur across the 120 validation repertoires. CMV antigen specificity was confirmed in vitro for a few CMV-associated chains.

The sequenced sample consisted of PBMCs. This receptor was taken from a woman in her late teens or twenties in good health and CMV-seropositive.

CDR3 residues: CASSLVRRGAGDTQYF. The CDR3 bases are TGTGCCAGCAGTTTAGTCCGGCGGGGGGCGGGAGATACGCAGTATTTT. V gene TRBV27 combines with J gene TRBJ2-3, with 8 bases aligning to TRBD2. V was clipped by 2 bases and J by 5 bases; unmatched bases: 9. Germline loops: CDR1 MNHEY, CDR2 SMNVEV (reference sequence). The CDR3 is 16 residues long.